Here is one T cell receptor beta chain with its context. What it recognizes is unknown. This sample was taken from a study of blood T cells in healthy people across ages. Study conclusions and caveats: Higher diversity and more naive CD4+ cells were features of long-lived donors, compared to aged donors. It was not possible, with unsorted PBMCs, to conclusively compare naive and antigen-experienced cells.

The germline V gene has CDR1 MDHEN and CDR2 SYDVKM. V lost 9 bases to trimming and J lost 10 bases; unmatched junction nucleotides: 11. This CDR3 region has 13 residues. A second PCR of 7 to 11 cycles used a sample-barcoded 5' primer and a J-beta primer mix. TCRdb independently ran MiXCR on the 5' RACE reads; one entry per CDR3 protein. The sample shows roughly 800,000 distinct CDR3 sequences, 50% to 65% of them seen only once. Sequencing was carried out using blood. This chain connects TRBV28 to TRBJ2-1, with 8 positions matching TRBD1. The TCR was taken from a man of 80 years or more in good health. This CDR3 reads CASQRDRYAEQFF. CDR3 nucleotides: TGTGCCAGTCAACGGGACAGGTACGCAGAGCAGTTCTTC.